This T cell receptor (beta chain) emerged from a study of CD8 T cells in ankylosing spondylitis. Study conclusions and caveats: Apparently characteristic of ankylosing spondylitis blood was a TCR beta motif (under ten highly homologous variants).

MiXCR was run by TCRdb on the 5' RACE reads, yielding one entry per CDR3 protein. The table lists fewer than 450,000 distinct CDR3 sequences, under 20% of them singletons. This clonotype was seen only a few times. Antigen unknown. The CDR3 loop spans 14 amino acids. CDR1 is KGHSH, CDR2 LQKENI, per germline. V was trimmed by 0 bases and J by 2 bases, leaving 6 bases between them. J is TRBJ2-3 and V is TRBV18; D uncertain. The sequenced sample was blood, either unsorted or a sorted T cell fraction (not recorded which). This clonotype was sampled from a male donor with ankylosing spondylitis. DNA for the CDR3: TGTGCCAGCTCACCACCCAGCCTCACAGATACGCAGTATTTT. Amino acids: CASSPPSLTDTQYF.